The source of this T cell receptor beta chain is a study of blood T cell repertoires in COVID-19. Study context: COVID-19 samples from acute and convalescent phases originated in the United States, Italy and Spain. PBMCs, B-cell-depleted T cells, or T cells were the source of the cDNA or gDNA that made up the material.

In the original analysis: Amplifying reference gene primers gave estimates of nucleated cell counts. Libraries were prepared by immunoSEQ multiplex PCR; TCRdb keeps only in-frame clonotypes and omits some of them. V and J calls and clone size come straight from that table; D and trimming were deduced from the DNA. The sample includes fewer than 250,000 clones, about 86% of them seen just once. Germline assignment: CDR1 SGHNT and CDR2 YENEEA. The CDR3 sequence is 18 residues long. V lost 6 bases, J lost 1 base, and 15 bases stayed unmatched. The TCR comes from a man aged 50 to 60 with active or convalescent COVID-19. V gene TRBV11-3 combines with J gene TRBJ2-7; 10 bases agree with TRBD2. Material for sequencing was peripheral blood. CDR3: CASRHRWTVSGRSYEQYF. The CDR3 DNA is TGTGCCAGCAGGCATAGGTGGACAGTTAGCGGGAGGTCCTACGAGCAGTACTTC.